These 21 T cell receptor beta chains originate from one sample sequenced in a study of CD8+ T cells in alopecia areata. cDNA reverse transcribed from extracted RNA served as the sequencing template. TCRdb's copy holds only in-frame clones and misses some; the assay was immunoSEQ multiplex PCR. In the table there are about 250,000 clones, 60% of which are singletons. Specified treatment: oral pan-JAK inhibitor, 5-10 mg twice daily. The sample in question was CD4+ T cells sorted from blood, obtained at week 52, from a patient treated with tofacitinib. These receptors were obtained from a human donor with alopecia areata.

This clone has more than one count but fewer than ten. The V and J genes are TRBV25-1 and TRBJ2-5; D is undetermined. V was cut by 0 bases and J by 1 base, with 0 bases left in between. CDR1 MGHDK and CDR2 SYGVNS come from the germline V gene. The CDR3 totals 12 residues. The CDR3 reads CASSEYQETQYF. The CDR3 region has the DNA TGTGCCAGCAGTGAATACCAAGAGACCCAGTACTTC.

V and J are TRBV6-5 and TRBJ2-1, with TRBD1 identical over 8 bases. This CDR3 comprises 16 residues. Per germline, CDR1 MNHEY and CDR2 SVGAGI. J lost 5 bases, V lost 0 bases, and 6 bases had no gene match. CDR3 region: CASSYSNGQGHNEQFF. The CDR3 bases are TGTGCCAGCAGTTACTCGAACGGACAGGGCCACAATGAGCAGTTCTTC.

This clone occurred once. The DNA for the CDR3 is TGTGCCAGCAGATCACTAGCGGGGGGCTACAATGAGCAGTTCTTC. Its translation is CASRSLAGGYNEQFF. The chain uses TRBV7-2 and TRBJ2-1, with TRBD2 identical over 12 bases. Germline V gene data show CDR1 as SGHTA and CDR2 as FQGNSA. This CDR3 spans 15 amino acids. Unmatched junction bases numbered 3, after V lost 6 bases and J lost 3 bases.

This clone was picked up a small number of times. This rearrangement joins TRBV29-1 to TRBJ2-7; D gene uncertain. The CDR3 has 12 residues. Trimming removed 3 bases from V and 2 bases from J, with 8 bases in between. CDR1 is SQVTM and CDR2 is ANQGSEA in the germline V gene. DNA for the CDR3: TGCAGCGTTGAGGCTAGTCCCTACGAGCAGTACTTC. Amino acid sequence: CSVEASPYEQYF.

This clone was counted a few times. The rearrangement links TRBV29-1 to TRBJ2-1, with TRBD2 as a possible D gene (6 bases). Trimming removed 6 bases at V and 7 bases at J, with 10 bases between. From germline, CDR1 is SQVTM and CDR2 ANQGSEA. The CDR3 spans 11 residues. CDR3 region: CSVIRGNEQFF. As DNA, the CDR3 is TGCAGCGTCATCCGGGGGAATGAGCAGTTCTTC.

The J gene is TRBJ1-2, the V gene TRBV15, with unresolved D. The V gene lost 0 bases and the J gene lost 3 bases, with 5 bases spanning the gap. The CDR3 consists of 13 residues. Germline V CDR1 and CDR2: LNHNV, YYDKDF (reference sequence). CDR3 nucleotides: TGTGCCACCAGCAGAGACCAGGACTATGGCTACACCTTC. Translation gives CATSRDQDYGYTF.

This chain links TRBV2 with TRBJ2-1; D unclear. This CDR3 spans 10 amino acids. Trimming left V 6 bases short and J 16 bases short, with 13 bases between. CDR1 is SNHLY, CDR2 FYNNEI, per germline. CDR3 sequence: CASRLEQRFF. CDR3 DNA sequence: TGTGCCAGCAGGTTGGAACAGCGCTTCTTC. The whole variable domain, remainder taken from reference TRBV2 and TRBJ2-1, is EPEVTQTPSHQVTQMGQEVILRCVPISNHLYFYWYRQILGQKVEFLVSFYNNEISEKSEIFDDQFSVERPDGSNFTLKIRSTKLEDSAMYFCASRLEQRFFGPGTRLTVL.

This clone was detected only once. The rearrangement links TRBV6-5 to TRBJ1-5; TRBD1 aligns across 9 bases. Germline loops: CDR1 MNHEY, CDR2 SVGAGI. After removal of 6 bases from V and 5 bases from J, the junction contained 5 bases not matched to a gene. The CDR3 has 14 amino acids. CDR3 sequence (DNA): TGTGCCAGCAGCAGCCGGGACAGGGATCAGCCCCAGCATTTT. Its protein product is CASSSRDRDQPQHF.

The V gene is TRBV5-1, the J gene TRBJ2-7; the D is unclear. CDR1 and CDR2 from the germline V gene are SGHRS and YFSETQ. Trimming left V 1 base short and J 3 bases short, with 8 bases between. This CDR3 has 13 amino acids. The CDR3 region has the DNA TGCGCCAGCAGCTTGTCGAGTCTCTACGAGCAGTACTTC. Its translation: CASSLSSLYEQYF.

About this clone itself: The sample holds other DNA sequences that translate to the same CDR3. The CDR3 region has the DNA TGCGCCAGCAGCTTGGCCCGTGGATCAGGGGCCAACGTCCTGACTTTC. Translating it yields CASSLARGSGANVLTF. The V gene is TRBV5-1, the J gene TRBJ2-6; no firm D call. V lost 0 bases and J 4 bases, leaving 11 bases between the germline ends. CDR3 length: 16 residues. Germline CDR1 is SGHRS and CDR2 is YFSETQ.

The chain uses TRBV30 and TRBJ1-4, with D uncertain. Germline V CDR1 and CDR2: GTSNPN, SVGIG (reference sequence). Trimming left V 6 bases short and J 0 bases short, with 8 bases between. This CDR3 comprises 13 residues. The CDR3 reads CACLSATNEKLFF. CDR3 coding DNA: TGTGCCTGCCTCAGTGCAACTAATGAAAAACTGTTTTTT.

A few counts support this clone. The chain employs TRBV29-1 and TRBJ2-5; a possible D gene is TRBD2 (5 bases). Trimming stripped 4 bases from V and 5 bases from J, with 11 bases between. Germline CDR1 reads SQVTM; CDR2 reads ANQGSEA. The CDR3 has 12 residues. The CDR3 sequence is CSVATGEETQYF. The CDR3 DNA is TGCAGCGTTGCGACCGGGGAGGAGACCCAGTACTTC.

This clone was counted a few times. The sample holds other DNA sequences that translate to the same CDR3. CDR3 nucleotides: TGCAGCGTTGAAGGGGGTTCGTCCTACAATGAGCAGTTCTTC. This gives the protein CSVEGGSSYNEQFF. The gene calls are TRBV29-1 and TRBJ2-1; D gene unclear. There are 14 residues in the CDR3. The V gene lost 1 base and the J gene lost 1 base, with 8 bases spanning the gap. The germline gives CDR1 SQVTM, CDR2 ANQGSEA.

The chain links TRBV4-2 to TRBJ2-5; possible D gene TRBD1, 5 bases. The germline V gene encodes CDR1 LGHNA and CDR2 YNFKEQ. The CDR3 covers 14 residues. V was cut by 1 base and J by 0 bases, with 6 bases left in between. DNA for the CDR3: TGTGCCAGCAGCCAAGGACAGTACCAAGAGACCCAGTACTTC. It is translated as CASSQGQYQETQYF.

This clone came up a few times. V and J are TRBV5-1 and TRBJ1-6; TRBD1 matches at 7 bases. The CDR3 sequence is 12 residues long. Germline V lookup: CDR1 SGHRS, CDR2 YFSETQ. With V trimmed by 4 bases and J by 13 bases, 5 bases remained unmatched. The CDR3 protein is CASSEPGQPLHF. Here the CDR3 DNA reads TGCGCCAGCAGCGAACCGGGACAGCCCCTCCACTTT.

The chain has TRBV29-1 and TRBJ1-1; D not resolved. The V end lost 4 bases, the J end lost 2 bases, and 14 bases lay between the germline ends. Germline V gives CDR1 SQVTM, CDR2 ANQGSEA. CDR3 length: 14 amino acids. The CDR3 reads CSVGFLAANTEAFF. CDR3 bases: TGCAGCGTTGGGTTTTTGGCGGCCAACACTGAAGCTTTCTTT.

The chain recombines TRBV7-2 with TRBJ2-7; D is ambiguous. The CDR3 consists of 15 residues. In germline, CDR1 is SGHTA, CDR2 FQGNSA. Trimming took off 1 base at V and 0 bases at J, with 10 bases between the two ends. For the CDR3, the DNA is TGTGCCAGCAGCTTAGAGGGCGGACCCTCCTACGAGCAGTACTTC. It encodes CASSLEGGPSYEQYF.

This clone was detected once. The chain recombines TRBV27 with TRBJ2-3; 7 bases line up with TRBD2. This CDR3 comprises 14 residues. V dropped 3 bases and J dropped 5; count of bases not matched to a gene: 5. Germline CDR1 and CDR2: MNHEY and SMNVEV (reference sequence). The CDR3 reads CASSFSIAGDTQYF. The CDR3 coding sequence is TGTGCCAGCAGTTTTTCAATAGCGGGAGATACGCAGTATTTT.

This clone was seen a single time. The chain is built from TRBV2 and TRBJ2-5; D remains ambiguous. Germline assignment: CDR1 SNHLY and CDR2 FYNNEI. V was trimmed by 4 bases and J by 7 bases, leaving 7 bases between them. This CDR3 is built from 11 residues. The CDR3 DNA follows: TGTGCCAGCAGTGTGGTGGGGACCCAGTACTTC. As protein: CASSVVGTQYF. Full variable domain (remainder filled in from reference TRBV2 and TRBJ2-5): EPEVTQTPSHQVTQMGQEVILRCVPISNHLYFYWYRQILGQKVEFLVSFYNNEISEKSEIFDDQFSVERPDGSNFTLKIRSTKLEDSAMYFCASSVVGTQYFGPGTRLLVL.

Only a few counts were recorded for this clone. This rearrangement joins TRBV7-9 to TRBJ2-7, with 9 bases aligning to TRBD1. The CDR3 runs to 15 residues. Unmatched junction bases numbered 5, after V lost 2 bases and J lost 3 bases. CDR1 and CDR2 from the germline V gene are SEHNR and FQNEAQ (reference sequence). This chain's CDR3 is CASSLSQGAGYEQYF. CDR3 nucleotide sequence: TGTGCCAGCAGCTTATCACAGGGGGCGGGCTACGAGCAGTACTTC.

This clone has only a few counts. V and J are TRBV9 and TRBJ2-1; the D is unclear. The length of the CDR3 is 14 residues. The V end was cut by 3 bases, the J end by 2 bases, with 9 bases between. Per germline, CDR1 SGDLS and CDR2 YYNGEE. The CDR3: CASSASGTYNEQFF. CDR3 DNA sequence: TGTGCCAGCAGCGCCTCAGGTACCTACAATGAGCAGTTCTTC.